This T cell receptor (delta chain) appears in the sequencing data of a study of delta chains in infants with herpesvirus infections (dated by TCRdb to the early 2020s). Regarding the research as a whole: To characterize gammadelta T cell responses to primary cytomegalovirus (CMV) infection, researchers prospectively followed a birth cohort of Ugandan infants starting at birth. Previously published Belgian fetal and cord blood gammadelta TCR data were included only for comparison and were not generated in this cohort. By approximate age, the infant blood samples fell into groups of 1.5, 4, 8 and 12 months. Using PBMC, gammadelta TCRs were sequenced for 15 to 20 CMV-infected infants, one of whom was congenitally infected, and for under 10 CMV-uninfected infants who had enough sample available. The study looked for a public fetal Vdelta1/Vgamma8 gammadelta TCR clonotype in infants infected with CMV after birth.

The germline V gene provides CDR1 GEAIGNYY and CDR2 EKD. Measured from the cysteine to the phenylalanine, the CDR3 is 19 residues long. CDR3 DNA only is kept here, 57 bases in frame from base 1. From V the trimming removes 2 bases and from J it removes 4 bases, while the gene matches leave 15 bases of the junction unaccounted for. The library relied on RT-PCR. To generate TCR cDNA, PBMC RNA underwent reverse transcription with SuperScript II using gamma-chain- and delta-chain-specific primers. cDNA was purified with AMPure XP beads, amplified, and indexed with Illumina adapters using the Nextera XT Index Kit. gammadelta TCR libraries were sequenced on an Illumina MiSeq with a V2 300-cycle kit. The original pipeline was this. Using MiXCR v2.1.12, CDR3 sequences were assembled, and reads were mapped onto D, J and V genes obtained from GenBank. VDJtools v1.2.1 was used to perform repertoire analyses of the CDR3 clonotypes. TCRdb called clones anew from the public reads via CATT; matching DNA rows were later pooled. The V and J calls were determined by TCRdb, not by the authors. This sample comprises about 2,500 delta-chain clones, 30% to 40% of them detected only once. Around 4.9% of the sample is taken by the ten largest.

Pregnant women receiving prenatal care in Kampala, Uganda, were recruited, and the infants of these women were enrolled, with documentation of maternal HIV status required. Weekly visits were made to families, and infant clinical information, oral swabs and peripheral blood were collected beginning at 6 weeks of age and every 4 months thereafter. After blood was collected in heparin tubes, PBMC were isolated using Ficoll-Paque density gradient centrifugation and then cryopreserved. This clone was counted only a few times. The antigen it recognizes is unknown. No much larger clone is present one base from it, and per-base qualities are unavailable. The investigation overall reported the following: The public clonotype might still be present below the detection limit in CMV-uninfected infants. Limitations noted by the authors included a small sample size and a lack of race- or environment-matched controls, because nearly all Ugandans acquire CMV before adulthood. Public-clonotype frequency among Vdelta1 cells appeared to be inversely correlated with age at infection and was observed to decay rapidly, seemingly without persisting beyond about 8 weeks. The public clonotype was detected only at the first time point after infection and was not found in uninfected infants or in infants infected after 120 days. The public Vdelta1 clonotype appeared in about 20% of the 18 CMV-infected infants: three infected postnatally before 120 days of age, plus the congenitally infected infant.

This sequence uses TRDV2 and TRDJ2; 10 nucleotides in the junction match TRDD3. The sequences come from peripheral blood, collected at time point 4 of longitudinal follow-up. This receptor was obtained from a human donor who was a Ugandan infant, either HIV-exposed or HIV-unexposed (not recorded which). The nucleotide sequence is TGTGCCTGTGACAAGGTGGACCGGGTACTGGGGGATGCGACAGCACAACTCTTCTTT. This sequence encodes CACDKVDRVLGDATAQLFF.